Sequencing of this T cell receptor beta chain was carried out in a study of blood T cells in healthy people across ages. Background on the study: For every two T cells, template switching captured about one barcoded beta molecule.

Germline V gives CDR1 GTSNPN, CDR2 SVGIG (reference sequence). Trimming shortened V by 1 base and J by 1 base, and 7 bases separated the two germline ends. The length of the CDR3 is 13 residues. A second roughly 7 to 12 cycle PCR used barcoded and J-beta primers. The authors tagged each cDNA molecule using a template-switch adaptor with 12 random nucleotides. A single record per CDR3 protein comes from TCRdb applying MiXCR to the 5' RACE reads. Of about 800,000 distinct CDR3 sequences in the sample, 58% were seen once. The sample consisted of blood. The rearrangement uses TRBV30 and TRBJ1-1; D is undetermined. The sequence derives from a man aged 25 to 40 in good health. CDR3 loop: CAWSATQNTEAFF. The CDR3 DNA sequence: TGTGCCTGGAGTGCCACTCAGAACACTGAAGCTTTCTTT.